The 7 T cell receptor beta chains in this list originate from one sample, sequenced in a study of T cell changes during pregnancy in multiple sclerosis. Clones were sequenced by immunoSEQ multiplex PCR, and TCRdb holds only the in-frame ones, with some missing. Of some 42,000 clones listed, approximately 90% are singletons. The input for sequencing was CD4+ T cells from peripheral blood mononuclear cells, taken after pregnancy. The receptor set was obtained from a female donor with multiple sclerosis, enrolled in a pregnancy study.

The V gene is TRBV19, the J gene TRBJ2-5, with 8 bases that match TRBD2. Germline V gene lookup returns CDR1 LNHDA and CDR2 SQIVND (reference sequence). Unmatched junction bases numbered 6, after V lost 5 bases and J lost 4 bases. This CDR3 spans 14 amino acids. The CDR3 loop is CASSRGGHGETQYF. CDR3 DNA sequence: TGTGCCAGTAGTCGGGGGGGACATGGAGAGACCCAGTACTTC.

V is TRBV6-6 and J is TRBJ2-4, with 8 nucleotides matching TRBD1. The CDR3 spans 16 residues. The junction had 7 bases not matched to a gene; V was cut back by 0 bases and J by 6 bases. Germline V gives CDR1 MNHNY, CDR2 SVGAGI (reference sequence). As DNA, the CDR3 is TGTGCCAGCAGTTACTCCCCCCATGGACAGGGAAACATTCAGTACTTC. It encodes CASSYSPHGQGNIQYF.

The gene calls are TRBV18 and TRBJ1-2; D call uncertain. CDR1 and CDR2 from the germline V gene are KGHSH and LQKENI. V lost 1 base, J lost 4 bases, and 10 bases lay in between. The CDR3 has 14 amino acids. The CDR3 DNA sequence: TGTGCCAGCTCACCACGAAGGGAGGGCTATGGCTACACCTTC. As protein: CASSPRREGYGYTF.

The chain has TRBV30 and TRBJ2-7; D is undetermined. The CDR3 runs 11 residues. Germline CDR1 GTSNPN, CDR2 SVGIG (reference sequence). V lost 7 bases and J lost 2, with 9 bases in between. The CDR3 DNA follows: TGTGCCTATCTCCAGGCCTACGAGCAGTACTTC. Residues: CAYLQAYEQYF.

This clone was observed a single time. The gene calls are TRBV5-1 and TRBJ2-5, with TRBD2 identical over 11 bases. The germline V gene encodes CDR1 SGHRS and CDR2 YFSETQ. This CDR3 comprises 15 residues. The ends lost 1 base at V and 2 bases at J; junction bases unmatched: 1. The CDR3 region is CASSLSSGGQETQYF. CDR3 sequence (DNA): TGCGCCAGCAGCTTGTCTAGCGGGGGGCAAGAGACCCAGTACTTC.

The V and J genes are TRBV15 and TRBJ2-7; possible D gene TRBD2, 5 bases. CDR1 is LNHNV and CDR2 is YYDKDF in the germline V gene (reference sequence). The CDR3 length is 16 residues. V lost 0 bases and J lost 0, with 12 bases in between. The CDR3 coding sequence is TGTGCCACCAGCAGAGATGGTGGGAGCCTCTCCTACGAGCAGTACTTC. Its translation: CATSRDGGSLSYEQYF.

The rearrangement links TRBV6-1 to TRBJ2-1; maybe TRBD1 (6 bases). V lost 9 bases and J lost 9, with 24 bases in between. The CDR3 is 15 residues long. The germline CDR1 and CDR2 sequences are MNHNS and SASEGT. The CDR3 loop is CASHRAGVTAGEQFF. Written as DNA, the CDR3 is TGTGCCAGTCATCGAGCAGGGGTGACGGCAGGTGAGCAGTTCTTC.